Below, 8 T cell receptor beta chains from the same sample are listed, as sequenced in a study of T cells after yellow fever vaccination (dated by TCRdb to between 2018 and 2020). Read against the paper, the sample's treatment or condition label means: live attenuated yellow fever vaccine strain. Library creation used 5' RACE. Sequencer: Illumina NovaSeq 6000. In-frame beta chains were kept once TCRdb had trimmed the public reads at Q25 with fastp and called clones with MiXCR. For every CDR3 protein sequence, its rows merge into one entry that carries the most common genes and DNA. For this sample there are hundreds of thousands of distinct CDR3 sequences; roughly 3.5% appear just once. In total, the top ten clones hold 20% to 30% of the sample. The sample here was PBMCs, taken on the day of the yellow fever booster vaccination. These receptor sequences come from a man aged 18 to 29 who received the YFV17D yellow fever vaccine.

This clonotype was seen at least ten times. The J gene is TRBJ2-4, the V gene TRBV6-5; tentatively, D is TRBD1 (6 bases). With 6 bases removed from V and 0 bases from J, the gap between germline ends came to 21 bases. The CDR3 extends over 18 amino acids. Germline lookup yields CDR1 MNHEY and CDR2 SVGAGI. The CDR3 here is CASSPGQPIFVAKNIQYF. CDR3 bases: TGTGCCAGCAGCCCGGGACAACCTATCTTCGTAGCCAAAAACATTCAGTACTTC.

This clonotype was observed at least ten times. The chain combines TRBV5-6 with TRBJ2-7; 7 bases are a match to TRBD1. The CDR3 runs to 16 residues. V gave up 0 bases and J gave up 0 bases; unmatched junction bases: 6. The germline V gene encodes CDR1 SGHDT and CDR2 YYEEEE. The CDR3 DNA reads TGTGCCAGCAGCTTGGGACAGGGAATAAGCTCCTACGAGCAGTACGTC. Its translation is CASSLGQGISSYEQYV.

There are many counts of this clonotype. This chain connects TRBV5-1 to TRBJ2-7; either TRBD1 or TRBD2 may fit D (5 bases each). Trimming shortened V by 0 bases and J by 6 bases, and 10 bases separated the two germline ends. CDR1 is SGHRS, CDR2 YFSETQ, per germline. CDR3 size: 13 residues. The CDR3 sequence: CASSLEWGTEQYF. The CDR3 nucleotides read TGCGCCAGCAGCTTGGAATGGGGGACCGAGCAGTACTTC.

The genes are TRBV6-5 and TRBJ1-6, with TRBD1 as a possible D gene (5 bases). V lost 0 bases and J 8 bases, leaving 14 bases between the germline ends. CDR1 and CDR2 from the germline V gene are MNHEY and SVGAGI. The length of the CDR3 is 16 residues. CDR3 protein: CASSYSSPTVDSPLHF. CDR3 bases: TGTGCCAGCAGTTACTCATCCCCGACAGTTGATTCACCCCTCCACTTT.

This clonotype was found a few times. The rearrangement joins TRBV14 to TRBJ1-1; a weak D match, TRBD1 (5 bases). V was pared by 4 bases and J by 1 base, with 16 bases between. Per germline, CDR1 SGHDN and CDR2 FVKESK. This CDR3 comprises 16 residues. In DNA form, the CDR3 reads TGTGCCAGCAGCCTCAACGGGGGGAATACGAACACTGAAGCTTTCTTT. Translated: CASSLNGGNTNTEAFF.

The chain employs TRBV12-3 or TRBV12-4 and TRBJ1-2, with D uncertain. The CDR3 contains 11 residues. The V end lost 5 bases, the J end lost 8 bases, and 9 bases lay between the germline ends. The CDR3 DNA follows: TGTGCCAGCAGTAGTGATCGGGGCTACACCTTC. Translation gives CASSSDRGYTF.

This clonotype occurred many times. The chain joins TRBV5-1 to TRBJ1-2; D call uncertain. The CDR3 is 16 residues long. Germline lookup yields CDR1 SGHRS and CDR2 YFSETQ. V was trimmed by 4 bases and J by 0 bases, leaving 16 bases between them. In nucleotides, the CDR3 is TGCGCCAGCAGCATGGGAAGGGCGGCTGCTAACTATGGCTACACCTTC. Protein sequence: CASSMGRAAANYGYTF.

This clonotype was seen ten or more times. The rearrangement joins TRBV11-2 to TRBJ2-7; no firm D call. The CDR3 length is 12 residues. V was clipped by 4 bases and J by 9 bases, with 13 bases between them. Germline CDR1 SGHAT, CDR2 FQNNGV. CDR3 sequence (DNA): TGTGCCAGCAGCTCCGACCCCGTCGGGCAGTACTTC. As protein: CASSSDPVGQYF.